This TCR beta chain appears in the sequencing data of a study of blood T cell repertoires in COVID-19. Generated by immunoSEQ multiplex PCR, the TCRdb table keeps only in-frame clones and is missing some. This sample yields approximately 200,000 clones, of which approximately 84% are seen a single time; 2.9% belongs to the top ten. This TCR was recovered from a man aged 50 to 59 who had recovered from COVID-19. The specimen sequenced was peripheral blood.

CDR3 bases: TGTGCCAGCAGGGAGGGAGGGCCCGATGAGCAGTTCTTC. This sequence encodes CASREGGPDEQFF. V is TRBV28 and J is TRBJ2-1; 7 bases map to TRBD2. Germline values: CDR1 MDHEN, CDR2 SYDVKM. The CDR3 extends over 13 amino acids. After removal of 6 bases from V and 8 bases from J, the junction contained 7 bases not matched to a gene.